These T cell receptor beta chains were read from a single sample in a study of Graves' ophthalmopathy and Graves' hyperthyroidism. Using its own MiXCR run on the multiplex PCR reads, TCRdb lists one record per CDR3 protein. The table lists fewer than 600,000 distinct CDR3 sequences, around 15% of them singletons. Sequencing was performed on blood. These receptors were obtained from a woman under 40 with Graves' ophthalmopathy. The CDR3 runs from the conserved cysteine through the conserved F or W. D genes are given only for firm matches. Clone size, where shown, is once, few, many, or a class for clones that have expanded.

d_call	v_call	clone_size	j_call	cdr3_nt	cdr3_aa
TRBD1	TRBV2	many	TRBJ1-5	TGTGCCAGCAGTGGACAGGGTGAGGCTCAGCCCCAGCATTTT	CASSGQGEAQPQHF
-	TRBV6-5	many	TRBJ1-1	TGTGCCAGCAGTTACTCGTTCAGGGTGGACACTGAAGCTTTCTTT	CASSYSFRVDTEAFF
-	TRBV11-2	-	TRBJ2-2	TGTGCCAGCAGCGGGGCTGCGAACACCGGGGAGCTGTTTTTT	CASSGAANTGELFF
-	TRBV12-3/TRBV12-4	many	TRBJ1-6	TGTGCCAGCAGCCCGGGAGGAGCCAAGAGTTCACCCCTCCACTTT	CASSPGGAKSSPLHF
TRBD2	TRBV12-3/TRBV12-4	many	TRBJ2-2	TGTGCCAGCATTCCATTAGCGGGAGGAGACGGGGAGCTGTTTTTT	CASIPLAGGDGELFF
-	TRBV28	-	TRBJ1-2	TGTGCCAGCAGTCCTACCTCTCTCGGGGGCTACACCTTC	CASSPTSLGGYTF
-	TRBV12-3/TRBV12-4	-	TRBJ2-5	TGTGCCGGCAGTACCAGGGGCCAGGAGACCCATTACTTC	CAGSTRGQETHYF
-	TRBV2	many	TRBJ1-5	TGTGCCAGCAGTGGCCGGCAGGGGACGGGGCAGCCCCAGCATTTT	CASSGRQGTGQPQHF
-	TRBV12-3/TRBV12-4	many	TRBJ1-1	TGTGCCAGCACCAGACAGGCGAACACTGAAGCTTTCTTT	CASTRQANTEAFF
-	TRBV7-2	-	TRBJ1-5	TGTGCCAGCAGCAAGGGACGGGGCAATCAGCCCCAGCATTTT	CASSKGRGNQPQHF
-	TRBV28	many	TRBJ2-5	TGTGCCAGCAGCAAGATCCAAGAGACCCAGTACTTC	CASSKIQETQYF
-	TRBV12-3/TRBV12-4	many	TRBJ2-2	TGTGCCAGCCCTATTGGGGGGACCGGGGAGCTGTTTTTT	CASPIGGTGELFF
-	TRBV6-5	many	TRBJ1-5	TGTGCCAGCAGTTACTCGTCAGGGTGGCATTTT	CASSYSSGWHF
-	TRBV12-3/TRBV12-4	-	TRBJ1-3	TGTGCCAGCGGGCAGTCTGGAAACACCATATATTTT	CASGQSGNTIYF
TRBD1	TRBV20-1	-	TRBJ2-5	TGCAGTGCTAGGACAGGGGGCGGAGAGACCCAGTACTTC	CSARTGGGETQYF
-	TRBV6-5	many	TRBJ2-2	TGTGCCAGCAGTTACTGGCCGAACACCGGGGAGCTGTTTTTT	CASSYWPNTGELFF
-	TRBV3-1	-	TRBJ1-5	TGTGCCAGCAGCCAAGGAGGCGGGGATCAGCCCCAGCATTTT	CASSQGGGDQPQHF
TRBD2	TRBV27	-	TRBJ2-7	TGTGCCAGCAGTTTGGGCGGGGGGGCCTCCTACGAGCAGTACTTC	CASSLGGGASYEQYF
TRBD1	TRBV6-1	many	TRBJ1-1	TGTGCCAGACGGGGACAGAGGGACTTGAACACTGAAGCTTTCTTT	CARRGQRDLNTEAFF
-	TRBV24-1	many	TRBJ2-2	TGTGCCACCAGTGAGGTCGGGGAGCTGTTTTTT	CATSEVGELFF
-	TRBV3-1	-	TRBJ1-1	TGTGCCAGCAGCCAAGGGTCGGGGGGCACTGAAGCTTTCTTT	CASSQGSGGTEAFF
-	TRBV5-6	many	TRBJ2-6	TGTGCCAGCAGCTCTGTTCTCTCTGGGGCCAACGTCCTGACTTTC	CASSSVLSGANVLTF
-	TRBV4-1	few	TRBJ2-7	TGCGCCAGCAGCCAAGGACGCCGCGGCTACGAGCAGTACTTC	CASSQGRRGYEQYF
TRBD2	TRBV4-1	many	TRBJ2-7	TGCGCCAGCAGCCAAGACCCTAGCGGACCATCCTCCTACGAGCAGTACTTC	CASSQDPSGPSSYEQYF
-	TRBV12-3/TRBV12-4	many	TRBJ2-7	TGTGCCAGCAGTGGAACGGGCCACTCCTACGAGCAGTACTTC	CASSGTGHSYEQYF
-	TRBV7-2	many	TRBJ1-6	TGTGCCACCCGCAACAATTCACCCCTCCACTTT	CATRNNSPLHF
-	TRBV29-1	many	TRBJ2-7	TGCAGCGTTCAGGGGCTTTCCTACGAGCAGTACTTC	CSVQGLSYEQYF
TRBD1	TRBV7-8	-	TRBJ1-5	TGTGCCATCAGCGCCGACAGGGGTGGTCAGCCCCAGCATTTT	CAISADRGGQPQHF
-	TRBV6-1	-	TRBJ1-1	TGTGCCAGCATGAGAATGAATGAAGCTTTCTTT	CASMRMNEAFF
TRBD1	TRBV5-1	few	TRBJ1-2	TGCGCCAGCAGCGGAACGGGACAGGTCCCCGGCTACACCTTC	CASSGTGQVPGYTF
-	TRBV3-1	-	TRBJ1-2	TGTGCCAGCAGCCATCAGGGTGGTGGCTACACCTTC	CASSHQGGGYTF